Each of the 13 T cell receptor beta chains below was sequenced from the same sample in a study of T cells after yellow fever vaccination (dated by TCRdb to between 2018 and 2021). Per the publication, the treatment or condition label means: live attenuated yellow fever vaccine strain. Library construction relied on 5' RACE. This sample was sequenced with an Illumina HiSeq 2500. TCRdb reprocessing: public reads trimmed at Q25 with fastp, clones called with MiXCR, in-frame beta chains kept. A single entry per CDR3 protein holds the most common genes and DNA from its merged rows. The sample table shows about 300,000 distinct CDR3 sequences, and 6.8% are seen once. Jointly, the top ten make up over 15% of the sample. The material was PBMCs, obtained roughly 45 days after the first yellow fever vaccination. The source is a man younger than 35 who received the YFV17D yellow fever vaccine.

V usage is TRBV9 and J usage is TRBJ2-5, with 9 nucleotides matching TRBD2. This CDR3 is 15 amino acids long. V was clipped by 3 bases and J by 4 bases; unmatched bases: 7. Germline V CDR1 and CDR2: SGDLS, YYNGEE. As DNA, the CDR3 is TGTGCCAGCAGCGCTACGGGACTAGCAGGAGAGACCCAGTACTTC. Protein product: CASSATGLAGETQYF. Together with reference TRBV9 and TRBJ2-5, the CDR3 gives the full variable domain: DSGVTQTPKHLITATGQRVTLRCSPRSGDLSVYWYQQSLDQGLQFLIQYYNGEERAKGNILERFSAQQFPDLHSELNLSSLELGDSALYFCASSATGLAGETQYFGPGTRLLVL.

This clonotype was detected many times. In DNA, the CDR3 is TGTGCCAGCAGTCTCTCCGGACTTAACACTGAAGCTTTCTTT. Amino acid sequence: CASSLSGLNTEAFF. The rearrangement uses TRBV14 and TRBJ1-1; the D is unclear. There are 14 residues in the CDR3. Trimming took 6 bases from V and 2 from J, leaving 13 bases between them. The germline V gene has CDR1 SGHDN and CDR2 FVKESK.

This rearrangement joins TRBV5-1 to TRBJ2-7, with TRBD1 matching 7 bases. CDR3 length: 14 amino acids. In germline, CDR1 is SGHRS, CDR2 YFSETQ. V lost 7 bases and J lost 3; bases outside the gene matches: 10. The CDR3 spells CASLPPTGSYEQYF. CDR3 coding DNA: TGCGCCAGCCTCCCCCCGACAGGGAGCTACGAGCAGTACTTC.

V usage is TRBV29-1 and J usage is TRBJ2-5; 10 nucleotides line up with TRBD1. From germline, CDR1 is SQVTM and CDR2 ANQGSEA. The V segment lost 8 bases and the J segment 5 bases; nucleotides outside the gene matches: 8. CDR3 size: 13 residues. CDR3 sequence (DNA): TGCAGCCTCCGGGACAGGGGCCCCGAGACCCAGTACTTC. Residues: CSLRDRGPETQYF.

This clonotype was seen only a few times. The genes are TRBV4-1 and TRBJ2-1, with 9 bases aligning to TRBD2. Looked up from germline, CDR1 is MGHRA and CDR2 is YSYEKL. The CDR3 has 17 amino acids. Trimming cost V 6 bases and J 0 bases; bases outside gene matches: 9. The CDR3 reads CASRESGGPSSYNEQFF. In DNA form, the CDR3 reads TGCGCCAGCAGGGAGAGCGGGGGGCCCAGCTCCTACAATGAGCAGTTCTTC.

This clonotype was observed a few times. The chain links TRBV12-3 or TRBV12-4 to TRBJ1-5; D remains ambiguous. The V end was cut by 6 bases, the J end by 2 bases, with 14 bases between. The CDR3 runs to 15 residues. CDR3 bases: TGTGCCAGCAGCTCCCCCGGGGTGGGCAATCAGCCCCAGCATTTT. Protein product: CASSSPGVGNQPQHF.

V is TRBV5-1 and J is TRBJ1-1, with D unresolved. Germline assignment: CDR1 SGHRS and CDR2 YFSETQ. With 3 bases removed from V and 10 bases from J, the gap between germline ends came to 16 bases. CDR3 length: 13 residues. This CDR3 reads CASSSTQEYIAFF. The CDR3 DNA is TGCGCCAGCAGCTCCACCCAGGAGTACATAGCTTTCTTT. The variable domain in full, completed from reference TRBV5-1 and TRBJ1-1, reads KAGVTQTPRYLIKTRGQQVTLSCSPISGHRSVSWYQQTPGQGLQFLFEYFSETQRNKGNFPGRFSGRQFSNSRSEMNVSTLELGDSALYLCASSSTQEYIAFFGQGTRLTVV.

This clonotype was observed a handful of times. The chain joins TRBV12-3 or TRBV12-4 to TRBJ1-6; D unclear. The CDR3 loop spans 14 amino acids. V shed 3 bases and J shed 4 bases, with 7 bases lying between them. CDR3: CASSLYSYNSPLHF. CDR3 sequence (DNA): TGTGCCAGCAGTTTGTACAGTTATAATTCACCCCTCCACTTT.

The chain couples TRBV5-1 to TRBJ1-1; TRBD1 is a possible D gene (5 bases). Trimming shortened V by 3 bases and J by 5 bases, and 14 bases separated the two germline ends. CDR1 and CDR2 (germline): SGHRS, YFSETQ. The CDR3 spans 14 residues. This CDR3 is CASSWGRGRTEAFF. CDR3 in DNA: TGCGCCAGCAGCTGGGGACGGGGGAGGACTGAAGCTTTCTTT.

V is TRBV7-2 and J is TRBJ2-7; 8 positions agree with TRBD1. The CDR3 is 17 residues long. Germline loops: CDR1 SGHTA, CDR2 FQGNSA. Trimming took 2 bases from V and 0 from J; bases not matched to a gene: 9. DNA of the CDR3: TGTGCCAGCAGCTTAAGGACAGGGCCAACCCTCTCCTACGAGCAGTACTTC. Its protein product is CASSLRTGPTLSYEQYF.

Only a few counts were recorded for this clonotype. V and J are TRBV6-2 or TRBV6-3 and TRBJ2-7; 7 nucleotides match TRBD1. Germline trimming cut 2 bases from V and 5 bases from J; bases unmatched to any gene: 6. Looked up from germline, CDR1 is MNHEY and CDR2 is SVGEGT. The CDR3 has 14 residues. The CDR3 bases are TGTGCCAGCAGTTACAGCTCAGACAGGGACGAGCAGTACGTC. The encoded protein is CASSYSSDRDEQYV.

The chain couples TRBV18 to TRBJ1-4; TRBD1 matches 8 bases. J gave up 7 bases and V 3 bases, and 4 bases lay outside the gene matches. The CDR3 runs to 14 residues. CDR1 is KGHSH and CDR2 is LQKENI in the germline V gene. The CDR3 spells CASSPRTGREKLFF. CDR3 in DNA: TGTGCCAGCTCACCTCGGACAGGGCGTGAAAAACTGTTTTTT. The complete variable domain, with remaining parts taken from reference TRBV18 and TRBJ1-4, reads NAGVMQNPRHLVRRRGQEARLRCSPMKGHSHVYWYRQLPEEGLKFMVYLQKENIIDESGMPKERFSAEFPKEGPSILRIQQVVRGDSAAYFCASSPRTGREKLFFGSGTQLSVL.

This clonotype was counted many times. V usage is TRBV6-1 and J usage is TRBJ1-6, with D possibly matching TRBD1 (6 bases). Deletions cut 6 bases from V and 14 bases from J, with 20 bases between. This CDR3 spans 14 amino acids. The germline V gene encodes CDR1 MNHNS and CDR2 SASEGT. The CDR3 reads CASSRTGSILSLHF. The CDR3, as DNA: TGTGCCAGCAGCCGAACAGGGTCAATTCTATCCCTCCACTTT.